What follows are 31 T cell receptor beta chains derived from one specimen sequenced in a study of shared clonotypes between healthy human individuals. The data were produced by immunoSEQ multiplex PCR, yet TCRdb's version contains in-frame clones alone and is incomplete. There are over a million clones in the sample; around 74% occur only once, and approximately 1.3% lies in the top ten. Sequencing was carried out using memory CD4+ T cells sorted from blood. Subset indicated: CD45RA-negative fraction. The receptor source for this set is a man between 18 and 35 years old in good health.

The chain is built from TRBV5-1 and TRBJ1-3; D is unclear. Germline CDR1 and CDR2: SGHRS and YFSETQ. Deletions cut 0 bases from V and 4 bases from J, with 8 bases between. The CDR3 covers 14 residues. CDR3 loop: CASSLDPDGNTIYF. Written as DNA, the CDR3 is TGCGCCAGCAGCTTGGATCCAGACGGAAACACCATATATTTT.

The CDR3 DNA is TGCGCCAGCAGCCCTGGGACAGGGGTCTATGGCTACACCTTC. Protein product: CASSPGTGVYGYTF. V is TRBV4-1 and J is TRBJ1-2; 10 positions match TRBD1. In germline, CDR1 is MGHRA, CDR2 YSYEKL. V lost 4 bases, J lost 4 bases, and 3 bases stayed unmatched. The CDR3 has 14 amino acids.

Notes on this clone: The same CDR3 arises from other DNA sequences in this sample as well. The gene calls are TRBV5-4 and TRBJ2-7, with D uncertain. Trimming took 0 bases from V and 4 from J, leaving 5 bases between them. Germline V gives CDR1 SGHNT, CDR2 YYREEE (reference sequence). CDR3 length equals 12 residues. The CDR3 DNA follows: TGTGCCAGCAGCTTGGGCGAGTACGAGCAGTACTTC. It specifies CASSLGEYEQYF. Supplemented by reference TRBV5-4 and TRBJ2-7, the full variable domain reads ETGVTQSPTHLIKTRGQQVTLRCSSQSGHNTVSWYQQALGQGPQFIFQYYREEENGRGNFPPRFSGLQFPNYSSELNVNALELDDSALYLCASSLGEYEQYFGPGTRLTVT.

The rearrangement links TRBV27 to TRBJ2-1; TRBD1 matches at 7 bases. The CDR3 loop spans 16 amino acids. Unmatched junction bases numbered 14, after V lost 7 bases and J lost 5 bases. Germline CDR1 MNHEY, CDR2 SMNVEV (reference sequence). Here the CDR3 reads CASTLVQGKANNEQFF. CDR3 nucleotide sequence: TGTGCCAGCACCCTAGTACAGGGGAAGGCGAACAATGAGCAGTTCTTC.

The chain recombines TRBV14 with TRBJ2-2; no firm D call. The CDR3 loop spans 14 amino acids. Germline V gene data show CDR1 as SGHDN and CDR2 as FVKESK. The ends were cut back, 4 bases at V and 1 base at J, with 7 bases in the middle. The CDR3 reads CASSRQLNTGELFF. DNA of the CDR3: TGTGCCAGCAGCCGGCAGCTGAACACCGGGGAGCTGTTTTTT.

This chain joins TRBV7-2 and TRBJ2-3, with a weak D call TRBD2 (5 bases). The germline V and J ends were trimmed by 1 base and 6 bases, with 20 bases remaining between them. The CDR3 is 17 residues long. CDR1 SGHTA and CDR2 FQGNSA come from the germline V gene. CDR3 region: CASSLGASGPEGDTQYF. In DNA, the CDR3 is TGTGCCAGCAGCTTAGGTGCCAGCGGACCCGAAGGGGATACGCAGTATTTT.

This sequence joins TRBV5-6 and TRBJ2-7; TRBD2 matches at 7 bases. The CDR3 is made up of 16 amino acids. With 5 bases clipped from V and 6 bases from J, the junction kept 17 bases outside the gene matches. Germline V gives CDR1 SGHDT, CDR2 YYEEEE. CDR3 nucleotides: TGTGCCAGCAGGCCTGGCCGGGCGGGAGCGTCGGCCGAGCAGTACTTC. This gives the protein CASRPGRAGASAEQYF.

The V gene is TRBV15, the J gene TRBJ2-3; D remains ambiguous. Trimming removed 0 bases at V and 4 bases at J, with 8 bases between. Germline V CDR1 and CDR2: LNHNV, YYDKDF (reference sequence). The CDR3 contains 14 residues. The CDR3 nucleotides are TGTGCCACCAGCAGAGATGGATTGTCAGATACGCAGTATTTT. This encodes CATSRDGLSDTQYF.

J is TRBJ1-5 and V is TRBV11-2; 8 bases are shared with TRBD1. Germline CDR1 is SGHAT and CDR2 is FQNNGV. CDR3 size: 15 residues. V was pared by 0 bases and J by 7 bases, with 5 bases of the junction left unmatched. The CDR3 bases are TGTGCCAGCAGCTTAGATGGACAGGGTTACCAGCCCCAGCATTTT. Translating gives CASSLDGQGYQPQHF.

CDR3 coding DNA: TGTGCCAGCAGCTTAGCATGGGGCGACGAGCAGTACTTC. Its protein product is CASSLAWGDEQYF. The chain combines TRBV7-6 with TRBJ2-7, with a possible D match to TRBD1 (5 bases). The CDR3 spans 13 residues. The V gene's germline CDR1 is SGHVS and CDR2 FNYEAQ. With 0 bases removed from V and 5 bases from J, the gap between germline ends came to 8 bases.

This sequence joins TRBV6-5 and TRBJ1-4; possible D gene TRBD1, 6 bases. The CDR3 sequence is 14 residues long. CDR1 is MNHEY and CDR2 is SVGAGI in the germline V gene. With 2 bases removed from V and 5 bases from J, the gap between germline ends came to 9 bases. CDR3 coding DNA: TGTGCCAGCAGTTACGGGACATTAAATGAAAAACTGTTTTTT. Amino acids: CASSYGTLNEKLFF.

The CDR3 coding sequence is TGTGCCAGCAGCTTAGTCGTCACTGAAGCTTTCTTT. As protein: CASSLVVTEAFF. J is TRBJ1-1 and V is TRBV5-5, with D uncertain. CDR3 length: 12 amino acids. With 2 bases removed from V and 4 bases from J, the gap between germline ends came to 6 bases. CDR1 and CDR2 from the germline V gene are SGHKS and YYEKEE (reference sequence).

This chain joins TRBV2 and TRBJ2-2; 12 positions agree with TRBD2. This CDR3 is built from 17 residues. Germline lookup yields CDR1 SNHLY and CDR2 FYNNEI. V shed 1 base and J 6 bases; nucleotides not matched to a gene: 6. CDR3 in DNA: TGTGCCAGCAGTGAAGAGGCTAGACTAGCGGGAGCCGGGGAGCTGTTTTTT. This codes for CASSEEARLAGAGELFF.

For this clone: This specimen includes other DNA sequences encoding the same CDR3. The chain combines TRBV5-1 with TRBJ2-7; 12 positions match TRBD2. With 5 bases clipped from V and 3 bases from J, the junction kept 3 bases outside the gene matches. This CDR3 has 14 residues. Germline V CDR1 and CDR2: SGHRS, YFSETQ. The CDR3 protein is CASSRTSGNYEQYF. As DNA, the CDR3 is TGCGCCAGCAGTAGGACTAGCGGGAACTACGAGCAGTACTTC.

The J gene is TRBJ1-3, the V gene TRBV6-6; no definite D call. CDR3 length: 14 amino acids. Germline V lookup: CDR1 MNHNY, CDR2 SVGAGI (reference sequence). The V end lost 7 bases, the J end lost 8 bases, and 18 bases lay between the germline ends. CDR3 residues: CASTLTPGVYTIYF. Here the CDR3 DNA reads TGTGCCAGCACGCTTACTCCCGGTGTTTACACCATATATTTT.

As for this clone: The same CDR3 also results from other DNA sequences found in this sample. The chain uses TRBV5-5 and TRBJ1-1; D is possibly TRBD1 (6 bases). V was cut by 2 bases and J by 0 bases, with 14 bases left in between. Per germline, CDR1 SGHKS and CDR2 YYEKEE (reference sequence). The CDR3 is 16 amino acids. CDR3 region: CASSFSGTLLNTEAFF. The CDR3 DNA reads TGTGCCAGCAGCTTCTCCGGGACACTGCTGAACACTGAAGCTTTCTTT.

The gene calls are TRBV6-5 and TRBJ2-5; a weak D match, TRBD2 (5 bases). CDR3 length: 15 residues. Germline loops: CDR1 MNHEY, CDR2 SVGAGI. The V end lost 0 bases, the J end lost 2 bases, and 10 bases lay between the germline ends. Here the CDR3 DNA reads TGTGCCAGCAGTTACTCGATCGGACTGCAAGAGACCCAGTACTTC. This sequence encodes CASSYSIGLQETQYF.

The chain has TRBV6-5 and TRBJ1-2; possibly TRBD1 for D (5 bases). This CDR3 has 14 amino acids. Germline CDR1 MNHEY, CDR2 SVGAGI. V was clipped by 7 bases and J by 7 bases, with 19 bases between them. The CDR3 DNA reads TGTGCCAGCACCCCCTCGGGGCAACGGGGTGGCTACACCTTC. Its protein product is CASTPSGQRGGYTF.

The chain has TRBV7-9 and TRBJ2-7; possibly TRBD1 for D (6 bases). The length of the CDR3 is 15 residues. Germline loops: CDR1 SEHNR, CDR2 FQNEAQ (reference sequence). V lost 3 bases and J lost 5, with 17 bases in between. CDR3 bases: TGTGCCAGCAGCTTGTCAGGACAGAGAAGTAACGAGCAGTACTTC. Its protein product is CASSLSGQRSNEQYF.

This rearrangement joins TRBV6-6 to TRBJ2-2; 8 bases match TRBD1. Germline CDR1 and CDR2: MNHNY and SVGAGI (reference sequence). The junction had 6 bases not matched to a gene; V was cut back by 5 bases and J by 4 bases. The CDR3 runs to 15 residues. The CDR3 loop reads CASSDTDRATGELFF. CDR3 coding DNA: TGTGCCAGCAGTGATACGGACAGGGCCACCGGGGAGCTGTTTTTT.

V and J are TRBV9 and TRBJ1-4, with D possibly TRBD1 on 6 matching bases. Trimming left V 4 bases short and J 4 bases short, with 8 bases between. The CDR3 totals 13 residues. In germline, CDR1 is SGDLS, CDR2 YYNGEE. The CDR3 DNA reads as TGTGCCAGCAGCCGGGGGCATAATGAAAAACTGTTTTTT. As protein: CASSRGHNEKLFF. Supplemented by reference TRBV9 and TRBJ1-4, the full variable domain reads DSGVTQTPKHLITATGQRVTLRCSPRSGDLSVYWYQQSLDQGLQFLIQYYNGEERAKGNILERFSAQQFPDLHSELNLSSLELGDSALYFCASSRGHNEKLFFGSGTQLSVL.

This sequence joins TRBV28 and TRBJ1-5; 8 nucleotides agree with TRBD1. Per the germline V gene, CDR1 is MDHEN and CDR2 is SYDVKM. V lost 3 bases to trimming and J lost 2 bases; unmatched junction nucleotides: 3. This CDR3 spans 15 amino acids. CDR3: CASSFPGQGNQPQHF. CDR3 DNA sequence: TGTGCCAGCAGTTTCCCGGGACAGGGCAATCAGCCCCAGCATTTT.

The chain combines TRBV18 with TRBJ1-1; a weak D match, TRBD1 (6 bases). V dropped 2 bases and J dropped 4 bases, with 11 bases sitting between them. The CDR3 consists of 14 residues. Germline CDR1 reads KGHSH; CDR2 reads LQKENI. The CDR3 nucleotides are TGTGCCAGCTCACCAGCGACAGGATCCACTGAAGCTTTCTTT. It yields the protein CASSPATGSTEAFF.

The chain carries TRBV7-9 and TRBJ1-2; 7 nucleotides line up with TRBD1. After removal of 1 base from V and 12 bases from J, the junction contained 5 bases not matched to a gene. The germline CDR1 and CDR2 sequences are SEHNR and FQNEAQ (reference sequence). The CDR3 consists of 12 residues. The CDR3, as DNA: TGTGCCAGCAGCTTAGTCGACAGGGCACACACCTTC. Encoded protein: CASSLVDRAHTF.

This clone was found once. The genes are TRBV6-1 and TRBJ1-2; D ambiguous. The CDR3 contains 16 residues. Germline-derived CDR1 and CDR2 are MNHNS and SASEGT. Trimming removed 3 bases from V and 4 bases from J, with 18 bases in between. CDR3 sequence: CASSDQGYGPAYGYTF. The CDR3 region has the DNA TGTGCCAGCAGTGATCAAGGCTACGGGCCAGCCTATGGCTACACCTTC.

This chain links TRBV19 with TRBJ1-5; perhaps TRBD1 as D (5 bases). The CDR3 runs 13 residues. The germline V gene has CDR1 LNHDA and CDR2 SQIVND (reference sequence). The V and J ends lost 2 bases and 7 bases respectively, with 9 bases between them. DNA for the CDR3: TGTGCCAGTAGTATAAGGGGTGGGCAGCCCCAGCATTTT. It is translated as CASSIRGGQPQHF.

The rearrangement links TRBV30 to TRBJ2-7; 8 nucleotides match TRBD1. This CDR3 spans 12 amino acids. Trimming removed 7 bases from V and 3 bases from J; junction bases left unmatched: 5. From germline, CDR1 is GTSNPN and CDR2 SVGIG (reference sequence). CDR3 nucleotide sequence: TGTGCCTCATCCGACAGGGGCTACGAGCAGTACTTC. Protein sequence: CASSDRGYEQYF.

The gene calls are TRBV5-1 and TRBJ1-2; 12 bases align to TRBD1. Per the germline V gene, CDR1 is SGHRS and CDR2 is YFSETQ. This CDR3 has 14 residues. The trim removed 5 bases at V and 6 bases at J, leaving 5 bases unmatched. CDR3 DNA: TGCGCCAGCAGGGGGACAGGGGGCCTCAATGGCTACACCTTC. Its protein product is CASRGTGGLNGYTF.

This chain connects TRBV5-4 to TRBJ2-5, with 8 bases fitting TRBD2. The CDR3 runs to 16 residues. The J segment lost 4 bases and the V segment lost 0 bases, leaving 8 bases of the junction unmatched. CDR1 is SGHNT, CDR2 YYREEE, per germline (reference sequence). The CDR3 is CASSLGGASGRETQYF. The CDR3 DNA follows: TGTGCCAGCAGCTTGGGGGGGGCTAGCGGGCGAGAGACCCAGTACTTC.

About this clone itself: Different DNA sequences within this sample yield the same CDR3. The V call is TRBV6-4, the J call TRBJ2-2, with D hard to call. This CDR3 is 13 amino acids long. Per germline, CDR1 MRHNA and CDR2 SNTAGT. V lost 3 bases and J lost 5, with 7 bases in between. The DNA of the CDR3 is TGTGCCAGCAGTGAAGGAGCTACCGGGGAGCTGTTTTTT. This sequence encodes CASSEGATGELFF.

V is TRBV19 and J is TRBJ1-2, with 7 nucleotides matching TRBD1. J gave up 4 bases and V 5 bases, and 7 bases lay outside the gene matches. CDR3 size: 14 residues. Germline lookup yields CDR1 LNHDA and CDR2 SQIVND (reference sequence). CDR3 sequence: CASSHQGVSYGYTF. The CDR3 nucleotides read TGTGCCAGTAGTCACCAGGGGGTTTCCTATGGCTACACCTTC.